Described below is a single TCR beta chain sequence and its context. The antigen remains undetermined. The CDR3 spans 16 residues. The germline V gene has CDR1 SGHAT and CDR2 FQNNGV. V gave up 3 bases and J gave up 0 bases, with 12 bases separating them. The data originate from a study of identical twins. Study-level points and caveats: There is a chance that invariant MAIT and iNKT cells partially muddied zero-insertion analyses. Shared out-of-frame alpha sequences (those common to twins) showed excess low generation probability.

TCRdb recomputed calls from the 5' RACE reads with MiXCR, one row per CDR3 protein. The sample carries approximately 590,000 distinct CDR3 sequences, roughly 9.5% recorded once. A further study also used this sample, focusing on yellow fever vaccine responses in identical twins.

The TCR originated in a woman aged 18-30 years in good health. J is TRBJ2-1 and V is TRBV11-2, with D unresolved. Material: PBMCs. CDR3 DNA sequence: TGTGCCAGCAGCTTGGGCCCTTTTGGCTCCTACAATGAGCAGTTCTTC. Translating gives CASSLGPFGSYNEQFF.